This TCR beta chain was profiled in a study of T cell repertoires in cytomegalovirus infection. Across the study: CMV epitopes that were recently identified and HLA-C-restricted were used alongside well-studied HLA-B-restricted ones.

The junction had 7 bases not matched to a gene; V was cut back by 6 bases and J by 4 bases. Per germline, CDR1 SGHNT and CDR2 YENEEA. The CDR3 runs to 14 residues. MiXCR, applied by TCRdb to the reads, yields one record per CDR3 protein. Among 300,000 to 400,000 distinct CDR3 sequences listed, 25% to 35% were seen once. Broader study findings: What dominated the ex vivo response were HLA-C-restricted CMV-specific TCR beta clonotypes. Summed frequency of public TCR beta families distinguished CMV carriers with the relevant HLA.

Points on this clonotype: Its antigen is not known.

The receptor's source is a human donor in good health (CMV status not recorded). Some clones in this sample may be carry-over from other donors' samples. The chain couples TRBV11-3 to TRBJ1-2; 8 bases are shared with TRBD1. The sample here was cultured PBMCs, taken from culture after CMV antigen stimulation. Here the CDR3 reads CASRSTGTGYGYTF. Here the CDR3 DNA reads TGTGCCAGCAGGAGCACCGGGACAGGCTATGGCTACACCTTC. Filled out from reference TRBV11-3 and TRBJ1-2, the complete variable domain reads EAGVVQSPRYKIIEKKQPVAFWCNPISGHNTLYWYLQNLGQGPELLIRYENEEAVDDSQLPKDRFSAERLKGVDSTLKIQPAELGDSAVYLCASRSTGTGYGYTFGSGTRLTVV.